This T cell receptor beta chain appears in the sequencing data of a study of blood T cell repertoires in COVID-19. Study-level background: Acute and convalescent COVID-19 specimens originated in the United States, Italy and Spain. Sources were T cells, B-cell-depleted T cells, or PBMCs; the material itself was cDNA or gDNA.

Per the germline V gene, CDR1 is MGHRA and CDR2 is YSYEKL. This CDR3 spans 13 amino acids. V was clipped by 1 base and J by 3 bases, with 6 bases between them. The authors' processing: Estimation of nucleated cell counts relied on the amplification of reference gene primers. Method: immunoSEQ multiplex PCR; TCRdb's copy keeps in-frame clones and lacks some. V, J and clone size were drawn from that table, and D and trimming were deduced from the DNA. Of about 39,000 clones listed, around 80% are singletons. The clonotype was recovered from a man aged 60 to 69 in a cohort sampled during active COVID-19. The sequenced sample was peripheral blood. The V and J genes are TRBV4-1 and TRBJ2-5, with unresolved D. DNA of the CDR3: TGCGCCAGCAGCCAAGGCCAGGAAGAGACCCAGTACTTC. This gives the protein CASSQGQEETQYF.